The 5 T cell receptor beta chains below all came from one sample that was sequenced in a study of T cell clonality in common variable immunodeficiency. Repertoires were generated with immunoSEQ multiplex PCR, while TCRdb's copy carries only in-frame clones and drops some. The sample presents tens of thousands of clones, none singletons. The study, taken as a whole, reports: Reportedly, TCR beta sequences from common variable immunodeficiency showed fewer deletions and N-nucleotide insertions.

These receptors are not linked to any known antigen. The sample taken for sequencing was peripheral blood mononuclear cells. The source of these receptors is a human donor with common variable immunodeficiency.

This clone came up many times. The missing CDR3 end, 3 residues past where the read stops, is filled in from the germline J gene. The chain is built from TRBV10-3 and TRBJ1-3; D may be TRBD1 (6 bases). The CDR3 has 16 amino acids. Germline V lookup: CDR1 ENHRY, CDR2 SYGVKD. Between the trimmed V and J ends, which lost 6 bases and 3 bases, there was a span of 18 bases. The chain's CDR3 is CAISDIGQIGGNTIYF. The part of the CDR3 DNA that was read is TGTGCCATCAGCGATATAGGACAGATCGGTGGAAACACC.

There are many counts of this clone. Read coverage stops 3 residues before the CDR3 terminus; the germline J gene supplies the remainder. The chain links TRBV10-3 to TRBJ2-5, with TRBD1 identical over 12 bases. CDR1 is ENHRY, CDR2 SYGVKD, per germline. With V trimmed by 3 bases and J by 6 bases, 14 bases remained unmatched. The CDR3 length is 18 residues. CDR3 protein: CAISDPGQGAGYWKTQYF. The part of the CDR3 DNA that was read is TGTGCCATCAGTGATCCGGGACAGGGGGCGGGTTACTGGAAGACC.

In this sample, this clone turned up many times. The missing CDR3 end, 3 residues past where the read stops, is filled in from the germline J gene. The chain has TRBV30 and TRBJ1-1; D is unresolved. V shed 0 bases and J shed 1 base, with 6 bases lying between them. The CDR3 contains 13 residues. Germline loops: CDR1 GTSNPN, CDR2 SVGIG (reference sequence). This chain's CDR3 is CAWSVIENTEAFF. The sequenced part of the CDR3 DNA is TGTGCCTGGAGTGTAATAGAGAACACTGAA.

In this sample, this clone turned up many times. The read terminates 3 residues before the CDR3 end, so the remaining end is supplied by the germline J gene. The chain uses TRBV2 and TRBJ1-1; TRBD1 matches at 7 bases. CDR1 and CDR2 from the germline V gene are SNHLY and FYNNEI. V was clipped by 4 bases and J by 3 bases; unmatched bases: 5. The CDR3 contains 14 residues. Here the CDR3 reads CASSVRGTDTEAFF. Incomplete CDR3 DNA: TGTGCCAGCAGTGTCAGGGGGACAGACACTGAA.

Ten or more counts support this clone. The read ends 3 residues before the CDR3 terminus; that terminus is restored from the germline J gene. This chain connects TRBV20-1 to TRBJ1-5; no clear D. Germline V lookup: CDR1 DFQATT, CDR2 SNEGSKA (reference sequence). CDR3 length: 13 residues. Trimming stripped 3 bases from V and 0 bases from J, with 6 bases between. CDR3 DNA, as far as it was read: TGCAGTGCTAGTTTTAGTAGCAATCAGCCC. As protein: CSASFSSNQP. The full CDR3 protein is CSASFSSNQPQHF.